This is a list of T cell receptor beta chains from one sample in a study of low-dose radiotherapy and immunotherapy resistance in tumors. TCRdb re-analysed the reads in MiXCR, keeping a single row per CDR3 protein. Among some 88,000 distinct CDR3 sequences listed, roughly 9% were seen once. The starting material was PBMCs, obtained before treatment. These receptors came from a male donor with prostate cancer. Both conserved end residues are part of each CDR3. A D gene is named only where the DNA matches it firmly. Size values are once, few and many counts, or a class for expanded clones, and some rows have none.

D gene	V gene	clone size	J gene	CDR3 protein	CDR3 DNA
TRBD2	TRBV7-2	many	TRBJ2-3	CASSLGLAGVRTDTQYF	TGTGCCAGCAGCTTAGGGCTAGCGGGAGTACGTACAGATACGCAGTATTTT
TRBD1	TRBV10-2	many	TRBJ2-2	CASSDKAGGNTGELFF	TGCGCCAGCAGTGATAAGGCAGGGGGGAACACCGGGGAGCTGTTTTTT
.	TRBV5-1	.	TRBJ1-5	CASSSAPDSNQPQHF	TGTGCCAGCAGCTCCGCACCCGATAGCAATCAGCCCCAGCATTTT
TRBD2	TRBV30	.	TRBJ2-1	CAWSGRTSGEPYNEQFF	TGTGCCTGGAGTGGCCGGACTAGCGGGGAACCTTACAATGAGCAGTTCTTC
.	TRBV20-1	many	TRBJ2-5	CSASGTVSGQETQYF	TGCAGTGCTAGCGGGACGGTTAGCGGCCAAGAGACCCAGTACTTC
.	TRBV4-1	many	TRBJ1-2	CASSQAPTENYGYTF	TGCGCCAGCAGCCAAGCTCCAACCGAGAACTATGGCTACACCTTC
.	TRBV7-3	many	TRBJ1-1	CASSSQGSSEAFF	TGTGCCAGCAGCTCGCAGGGCAGTAGTGAAGCTTTCTTT
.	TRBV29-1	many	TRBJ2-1	CSVVSAEIYNEQFF	TGCAGCGTTGTCTCGGCGGAAATCTACAATGAGCAGTTCTTC
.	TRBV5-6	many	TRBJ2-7	CASSLEQRTYEQYF	TGTGCCAGCAGCTTGGAACAGCGAACCTACGAGCAGTACTTC
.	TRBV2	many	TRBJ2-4	CASSAVAKNIQYF	TGTGCCAGCAGTGCCGTAGCCAAAAACATTCAGTACTTC
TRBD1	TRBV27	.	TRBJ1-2	CASSFRTGGSYGYTF	TGTGCCAGCAGTTTCCGGACAGGGGGCAGCTATGGCTACACCTTC
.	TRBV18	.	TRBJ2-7	CASSPMEVSEQYF	TGTGCCAGCTCACCAATGGAGGTATCCGAGCAGTACTTC
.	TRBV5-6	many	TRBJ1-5	CASSFADGQPQHF	TGTGCCAGCAGCTTCGCGGACGGGCAGCCCCAGCATTTT
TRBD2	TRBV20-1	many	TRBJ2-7	CSAQASGTYEQYF	TGCAGTGCCCAAGCGAGCGGGACCTACGAGCAGTACTTC
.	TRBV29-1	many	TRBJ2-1	CSVEFGRSPSEQFF	TGCAGCGTTGAATTTGGACGGTCCCCCAGTGAGCAGTTCTTC
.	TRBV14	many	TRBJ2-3	CASSQARSSDTQYF	TGTGCCAGCAGCCAAGCAAGGTCCAGCGACACGCAGTATTTT
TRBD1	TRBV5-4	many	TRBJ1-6	CASSTGQGNSPLHF	TGTGCCAGCAGCACGGGACAGGGGAATTCACCCCTCCACTTT
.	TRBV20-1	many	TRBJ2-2	CSANGRGRTGELFF	TGCAGTGCAAATGGCAGGGGACGAACCGGGGAGCTGTTTTTT
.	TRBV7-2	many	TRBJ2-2	CASSTQQGGTGELFF	TGTGCCAGCAGTACGCAGCAGGGGGGCACCGGGGAGCTGTTTTTT
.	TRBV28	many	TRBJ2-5	CASRQNDGGGETQYF	TGTGCCAGCAGGCAAAATGACGGTGGAGGAGAGACCCAGTACTTC
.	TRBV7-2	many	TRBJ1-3	CASSLRGGYTGNTIYF	TGTGCCAGCAGCCTCCGAGGGGGGTATACTGGAAACACCATATATTTT
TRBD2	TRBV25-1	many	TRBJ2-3	CASSLAGGGTDTQYF	TGTGCCAGCAGCCTAGCGGGAGGGGGCACAGATACGCAGTATTTT
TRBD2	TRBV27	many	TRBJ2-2	CASRVAGGGELFF	TGTGCCAGCAGGGTGGCGGGGGGCGGGGAGCTGTTTTTT
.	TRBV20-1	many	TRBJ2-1	CSAAERGAGRNEQFF	TGCAGTGCGGCGGAGAGGGGGGCGGGTCGCAATGAGCAGTTCTTC
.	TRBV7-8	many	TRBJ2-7	CASTVTGAWSYEQYF	TGTGCCAGCACCGTAACCGGGGCGTGGTCCTACGAGCAGTACTTC
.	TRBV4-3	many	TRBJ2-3	CASSQGPATDTQYF	TGCGCCAGCAGCCAAGGACCCGCGACAGATACGCAGTATTTT